The clone carrying this T cell receptor (beta chain) has only a few counts. Vbeta (60) and Jbeta (13) primers were used in the PCR. The repertoire was sequenced with immunoSEQ multiplex PCR; TCRdb's copy has only in-frame clones and lacks some. The sample carries about 120,000 clones, around 75% recorded once. Trimming shortened V by 5 bases and J by 2 bases, and 4 bases separated the two germline ends. The CDR3 has 11 residues. Germline-derived CDR1 and CDR2 are SGHTA and FQGNSA. The data were obtained in a study of cytomegalovirus exposure and HLA in healthy donors. The V call is TRBV7-2, the J call TRBJ2-7; D remains unclear. The clonotype was recovered from a man younger than 45 in good health and CMV-seronegative. Source material: PBMCs. The CDR3 DNA sequence: TGTGCCAGCAGCCCAACCTACGAGCAGTACTTC. Its translation: CASSPTYEQYF.